Presented here are 11 T cell receptor beta chains from one specimen sequenced in a study of shared clonotypes between healthy human individuals. Clones were sequenced by immunoSEQ multiplex PCR, and TCRdb holds only the in-frame ones, with some missing. The sample carries approximately 320,000 clones, 74% recorded once. Source material: memory CD4+ T cells sorted from blood. Subset of the sample: CD45RA-negative fraction. The source of these receptors is a man aged 25-45 years in good health.

This clone has just a few counts. This chain uses TRBV10-3 with TRBJ2-1, with 14 bases that match TRBD2. The CDR3 spans 20 residues. The ends lost 2 bases at V and 2 bases at J; junction bases unmatched: 11. The germline CDR1 and CDR2 sequences are ENHRY and SYGVKD. The CDR3 bases are TGTGCCATCAGTGAGAAGTTGGGACTAGCGGGAGCGGGGGCCTACAATGAGCAGTTCTTC. It codes for CAISEKLGLAGAGAYNEQFF.

The J gene is TRBJ1-5, the V gene TRBV2, with D perhaps matching TRBD1 (5 bases). Germline V gene sequence: CDR1 SNHLY, CDR2 FYNNEI. The CDR3 runs 13 residues. V gave up 5 bases and J gave up 6 bases, with 11 bases separating them. Here the CDR3 DNA reads TGTGCCAGCAGTAACCAGGGATTTCAGCCCCAGCATTTT. This sequence encodes CASSNQGFQPQHF. The variable domain in full, with the rest retrieved from reference TRBV2 and TRBJ1-5, is EPEVTQTPSHQVTQMGQEVILRCVPISNHLYFYWYRQILGQKVEFLVSFYNNEISEKSEIFDDQFSVERPDGSNFTLKIRSTKLEDSAMYFCASSNQGFQPQHFGDGTRLSIL.

The V and J genes are TRBV9 and TRBJ2-7; 10 bases agree with TRBD1. The trim removed 2 bases at V and 3 bases at J, leaving 5 bases unmatched. The CDR3 spans 15 residues. CDR1 and CDR2 (germline): SGDLS, YYNGEE. The CDR3, as DNA: TGTGCCAGCAGCGTCGGACAGGGGGACCGCTACGAGCAGTACTTC. It is translated as CASSVGQGDRYEQYF.

This clone was seen only once. V is TRBV13 and J is TRBJ2-1; a weak D match, TRBD2 (6 bases). The CDR3 sequence is 19 residues long. V was trimmed by 4 bases and J by 10 bases, leaving 32 bases between them. CDR1 PRHDT and CDR2 FYEKMQ come from the germline V gene (reference sequence). The CDR3 DNA reads TGTGCCAGCAGCTCCTCCTTTGACCCAAGGACTAACACAATGAGAGAGCAGTTCTTC. It translates to CASSSSFDPRTNTMREQFF.

The chain carries TRBV29-1 and TRBJ2-1, with D unresolved. Germline loops: CDR1 SQVTM, CDR2 ANQGSEA. Trimming cost V 6 bases and J 7 bases, with 16 bases left between them. CDR3 length equals 13 residues. Here the CDR3 DNA reads TGCAGCGTAGGACGGACGATGGGGAATGAGCAGTTCTTC. Protein: CSVGRTMGNEQFF.

This clone was recorded once. The gene calls are TRBV7-8 and TRBJ1-1; no clear D gene. This CDR3 has 13 residues. V shed 1 base and J shed 2 bases, with 5 bases lying between them. The V gene's germline CDR1 is SGHVS and CDR2 FQNEAQ. CDR3 region: CASSLDHNTEAFF. CDR3 coding DNA: TGTGCCAGCAGCTTAGATCACAACACTGAAGCTTTCTTT.

This clone has more than one count but fewer than ten. The V call is TRBV4-3, the J call TRBJ2-7; 10 bases agree with TRBD2. The CDR3 has 16 residues. The trim removed 0 bases at V and 3 bases at J, leaving 5 bases unmatched. Germline assignment: CDR1 LGHNA and CDR2 YSLEER. Here the CDR3 DNA reads TGCGCCAGCAGCCAAGAATCTAGCGGGAGTGACTACGAGCAGTACTTC. Protein product: CASSQESSGSDYEQYF.

V gene TRBV7-9 combines with J gene TRBJ2-7, with D possibly being TRBD1 (6 bases). V lost 1 base to trimming and J lost 5 bases, with 15 bases between them. Germline values: CDR1 SEHNR, CDR2 FQNEAQ (reference sequence). This CDR3 contains 15 residues. The CDR3 here is CASSLEQGTTHEQYF. Written as DNA, the CDR3 is TGTGCCAGCAGCTTAGAACAGGGCACTACCCACGAGCAGTACTTC. The full variable domain, in which reference TRBV7-9 and TRBJ2-7 provide the parts outside the CDR3, is DTGVSQNPRHKITKRGQNVTFRCDPISEHNRLYWYRQTLGQGPEFLTYFQNEAQLEKSRLLSDRFSAERPKGSFSTLEIQRTEQGDSAMYLCASSLEQGTTHEQYFGPGTRLTVT.

CDR3 DNA sequence: TGCGCCAGCAGCTGGACAGGGGTCTCCTCTGGAAACACCATATATTTT. Amino acids: CASSWTGVSSGNTIYF. The chain has TRBV5-1 and TRBJ1-3; 9 bases are a match to TRBD1. Per the germline V gene, CDR1 is SGHRS and CDR2 is YFSETQ. This CDR3 contains 16 residues. V lost 3 bases, J lost 0 bases, and 4 bases stayed unmatched.

This rearrangement joins TRBV5-1 to TRBJ1-3; tentatively, D is TRBD1 (5 bases). Trimming removed 0 bases from V and 3 bases from J, with 7 bases in between. The CDR3 contains 14 residues. CDR1 and CDR2 (germline): SGHRS, YFSETQ. The CDR3 is CASSLDRSGNTIYF. The CDR3 nucleotides are TGCGCCAGCAGCTTGGACAGGAGTGGAAACACCATATATTTT.

This clone appeared once. The chain uses TRBV5-4 and TRBJ2-7; TRBD1 matches 7 bases. V gave up 2 bases and J gave up 2 bases; unmatched junction bases: 4. The CDR3 has 14 amino acids. Germline V gene sequence: CDR1 SGHNT, CDR2 YYREEE (reference sequence). The CDR3 DNA reads as TGTGCCAGCAGCTTTGTGGGGACAGCCTACGAGCAGTACTTC. This encodes CASSFVGTAYEQYF.